This T cell receptor (beta chain) originates from a study of T-cell memory formation after mild COVID-19. Study as a whole: TCR clusters largely stayed donor specific.

The study's findings and limits: Pre-infection memory contained some responding clones, which suggested that cross-reactive memory had joined. A balance of CD4 and CD8 characterized clones contracting day 15 to 85, whereas later expanders leaned CD4+.

Constant-segment primers were used for 5'RACE, and the resulting TCR alpha and TCR beta cDNA libraries carried sample barcodes and UMIs. TCRdb reprocessed the 5' RACE reads via MiXCR and lists one record per CDR3 protein. This table holds nearly 110,000 distinct CDR3 sequences, about an eighth found once. Only a few counts were recorded for this clonotype. Antigen unknown. The CDR3 runs 15 residues. CDR1 and CDR2 (germline): SGDLS, YYNGEE. The V gene end was trimmed by 3 bases and the J gene end by 3 bases; junction bases not matched to a gene: 3. V is TRBV9 and J is TRBJ2-5; 12 nucleotides align to TRBD2. The sequence was obtained from an adult woman who had mild COVID-19 (a few samples of this study predate the infection). Cell type and time point are not known. Sequencing was carried out using PBMCs or a T cell subset sorted from them (not recorded which). As DNA, the CDR3 is TGTGCCAGCAGCGCGACTAGCGGGGGAAAAGAGACCCAGTACTTC. Amino acids: CASSATSGGKETQYF.